Reported below is one TCR beta chain. Antigen unknown. TCRdb used MiXCR to reprocess the reads, holding one entry per CDR3 protein. The table records a few hundred thousand distinct CDR3 sequences, roughly 46% of them present only once. This entry belongs to a study of T cell repertoires in cytomegalovirus infection. Across the study: From public TCR beta signatures came an indication of both CMV infection and matching HLA type.

V gave up 6 bases and J gave up 5 bases, with 10 bases separating them. The CDR3 length is 13 residues. Germline V gene sequence: CDR1 KGHSH, CDR2 LQKENI. Findings and limits, study-wide: Frequencies of public TCR beta families were cumulated, and this identified carriers of CMV plus the relevant HLA.

V and J are TRBV18 and TRBJ1-4; D is ambiguous. This clonotype was obtained from a human donor in good health (CMV status not recorded). Some clones in this sample may be carry-over from other donors' samples. This specimen was cultured PBMCs, taken from culture after CMV antigen stimulation. The CDR3 bases are TGTGCCAGCTCCCAGGACCAGAATGAAAAACTGTTTTTT. Amino acids: CASSQDQNEKLFF.